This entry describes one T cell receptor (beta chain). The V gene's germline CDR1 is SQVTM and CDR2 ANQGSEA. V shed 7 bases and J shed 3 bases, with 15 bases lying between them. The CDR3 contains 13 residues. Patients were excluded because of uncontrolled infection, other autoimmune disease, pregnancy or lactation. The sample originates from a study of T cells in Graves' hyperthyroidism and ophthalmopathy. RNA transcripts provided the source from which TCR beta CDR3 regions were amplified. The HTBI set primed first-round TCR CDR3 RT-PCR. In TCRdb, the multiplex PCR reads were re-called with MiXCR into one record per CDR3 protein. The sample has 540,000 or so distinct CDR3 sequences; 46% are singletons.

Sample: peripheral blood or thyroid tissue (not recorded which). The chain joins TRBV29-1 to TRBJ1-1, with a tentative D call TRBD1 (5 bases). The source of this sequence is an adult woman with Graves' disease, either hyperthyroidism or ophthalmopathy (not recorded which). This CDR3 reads CSAEGTGDTEAFF. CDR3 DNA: TGCAGCGCCGAAGGGACGGGTGACACTGAAGCTTTCTTT.